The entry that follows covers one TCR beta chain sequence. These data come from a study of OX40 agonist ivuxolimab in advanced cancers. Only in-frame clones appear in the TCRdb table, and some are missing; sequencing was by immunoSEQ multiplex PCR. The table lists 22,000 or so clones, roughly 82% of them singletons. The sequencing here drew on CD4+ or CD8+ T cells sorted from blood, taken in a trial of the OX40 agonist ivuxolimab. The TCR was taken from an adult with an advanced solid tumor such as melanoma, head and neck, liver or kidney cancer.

CDR3 nucleotide sequence: TGTGCCAGCAGCTTAAAGTCTGCCCCTTACGAAACTAGCGGGAGATCAAACGAGCAGTACTTC. It is translated as CASSLKSAPYETSGRSNEQYF. This sequence joins TRBV7-6 and TRBJ2-5; 11 bases map to TRBD2. The closer fit of TRBJ2-7 to the DNA end suggests the J call may be wrong. The CDR3 totals 21 residues. Germline-derived CDR1 and CDR2 are SGHVS and FNYEAQ.